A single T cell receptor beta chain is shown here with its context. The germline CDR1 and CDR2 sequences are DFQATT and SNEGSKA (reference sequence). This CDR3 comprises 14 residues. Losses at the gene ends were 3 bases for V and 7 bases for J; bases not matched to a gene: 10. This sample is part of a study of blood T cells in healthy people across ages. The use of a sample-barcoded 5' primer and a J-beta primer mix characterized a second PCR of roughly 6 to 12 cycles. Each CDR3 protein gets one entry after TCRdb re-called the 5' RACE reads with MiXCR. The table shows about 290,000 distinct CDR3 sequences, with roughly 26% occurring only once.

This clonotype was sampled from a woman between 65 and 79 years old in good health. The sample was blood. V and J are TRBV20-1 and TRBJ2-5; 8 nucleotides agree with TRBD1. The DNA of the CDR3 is TGCAGTGCTAGGCGGACAGGGCGGTATGGGACCCAGTACTTC. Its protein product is CSARRTGRYGTQYF.